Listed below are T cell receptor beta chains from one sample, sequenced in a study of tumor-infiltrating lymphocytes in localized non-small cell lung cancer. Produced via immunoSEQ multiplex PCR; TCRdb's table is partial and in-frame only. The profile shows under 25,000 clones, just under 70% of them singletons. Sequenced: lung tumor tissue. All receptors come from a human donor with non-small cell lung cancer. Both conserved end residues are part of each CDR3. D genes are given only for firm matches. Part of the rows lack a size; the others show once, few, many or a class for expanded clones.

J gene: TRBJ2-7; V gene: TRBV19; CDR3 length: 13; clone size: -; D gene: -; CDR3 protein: CASSTSLSGEQYF; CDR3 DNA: TGTGCCAGTAGTACCTCTCTGTCAGGCGAGCAGTACTTC
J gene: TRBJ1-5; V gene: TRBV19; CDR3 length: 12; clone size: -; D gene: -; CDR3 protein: CASVSGWQPQHF; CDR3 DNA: TGTGCCAGTGTGTCGGGCTGGCAGCCCCAGCATTTT
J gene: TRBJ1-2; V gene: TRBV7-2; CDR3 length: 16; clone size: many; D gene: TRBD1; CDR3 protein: CASSPSGTDTPYGYTF; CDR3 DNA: TGTGCCAGCAGCCCCTCCGGGACAGATACACCCTATGGCTACACCTTC
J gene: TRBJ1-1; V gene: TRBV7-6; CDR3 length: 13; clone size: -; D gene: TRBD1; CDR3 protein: CASSQRQGAEAFF; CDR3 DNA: TGTGCCAGCAGCCAACGACAGGGGGCAGAAGCTTTCTTT
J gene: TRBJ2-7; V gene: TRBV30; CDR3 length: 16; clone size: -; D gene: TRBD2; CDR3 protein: CAWSTGGLAGAGEQYF; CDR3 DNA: TGTGCCTGGAGTACCGGGGGACTAGCGGGAGCTGGGGAGCAGTACTTC
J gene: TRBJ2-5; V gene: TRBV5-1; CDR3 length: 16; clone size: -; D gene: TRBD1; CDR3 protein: CASSYGQGVGMETQYF; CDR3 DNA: TGCGCCAGCAGTTACGGACAGGGAGTCGGGATGGAGACCCAGTACTTC
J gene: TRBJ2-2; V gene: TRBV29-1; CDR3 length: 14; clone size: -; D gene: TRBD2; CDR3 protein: CSVGTSGRVGELFF; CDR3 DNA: TGCAGCGTGGGGACTAGCGGGAGGGTCGGGGAGCTGTTTTTT
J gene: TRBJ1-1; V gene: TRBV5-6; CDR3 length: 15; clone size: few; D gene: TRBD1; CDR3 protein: CASSLSYTGVTEAFF; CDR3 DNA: TGTGCCAGCAGCCTAAGTTATACAGGGGTTACTGAAGCTTTCTTT
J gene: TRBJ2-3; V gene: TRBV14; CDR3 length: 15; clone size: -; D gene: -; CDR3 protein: CASSRVSARADTQYF; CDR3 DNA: TGTGCCAGCAGCCGCGTTAGCGCCCGGGCAGATACGCAGTATTTT
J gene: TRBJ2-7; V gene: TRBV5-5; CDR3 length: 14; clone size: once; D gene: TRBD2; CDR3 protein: CASSPGGAIYEQYF; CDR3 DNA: TGTGCCAGCAGCCCGGGGGGAGCGATATACGAGCAGTACTTC
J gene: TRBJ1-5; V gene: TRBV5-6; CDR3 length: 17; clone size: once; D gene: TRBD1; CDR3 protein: CASSFWTGSHSNQPQHF; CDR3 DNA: TGTGCCAGCAGCTTTTGGACAGGGTCACATAGCAATCAGCCCCAGCATTTT
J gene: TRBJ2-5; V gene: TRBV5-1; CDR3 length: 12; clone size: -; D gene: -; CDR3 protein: CASSLHGETQYF; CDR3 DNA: TGCGCCAGCAGCCTGCATGGGGAGACCCAGTACTTC
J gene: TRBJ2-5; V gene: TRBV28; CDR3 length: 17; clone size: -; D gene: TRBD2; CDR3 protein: CASSSPGVAGGRETQYF; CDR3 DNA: TGTGCCAGCAGTTCCCCCGGGGTAGCGGGGGGGCGGGAGACCCAGTACTTC
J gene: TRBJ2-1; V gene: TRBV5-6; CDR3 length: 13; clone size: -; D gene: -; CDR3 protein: CASSLGSGDEQFF; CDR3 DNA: TGTGCCAGCAGCTTGGGATCAGGGGATGAGCAGTTCTTC
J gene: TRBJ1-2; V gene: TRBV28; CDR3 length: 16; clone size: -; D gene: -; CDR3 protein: CASSLFVGGVMGGYTF; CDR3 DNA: TGTGCCAGCAGTTTATTCGTGGGAGGAGTAATGGGTGGCTACACCTTC
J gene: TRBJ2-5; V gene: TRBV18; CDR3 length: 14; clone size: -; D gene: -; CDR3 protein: CASSPPSPGETQYF; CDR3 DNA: TGTGCCAGCTCACCACCGAGCCCGGGGGAGACCCAGTACTTC
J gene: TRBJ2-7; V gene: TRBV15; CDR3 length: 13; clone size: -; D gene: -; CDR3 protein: CATSRGSLLTRYF; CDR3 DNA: TGTGCCACCAGCAGAGGATCGCTTTTGACTAGGTACTTC
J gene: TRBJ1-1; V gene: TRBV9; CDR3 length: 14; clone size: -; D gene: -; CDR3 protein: CASSEGPSSTEAFF; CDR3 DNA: TGTGCCAGCAGCGAGGGCCCTTCGAGCACTGAAGCTTTCTTT
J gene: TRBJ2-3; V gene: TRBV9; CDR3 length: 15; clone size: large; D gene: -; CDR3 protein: CASSVDQGHTDTQYF; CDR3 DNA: TGTGCCAGCAGCGTAGATCAGGGGCACACAGATACGCAGTATTTT
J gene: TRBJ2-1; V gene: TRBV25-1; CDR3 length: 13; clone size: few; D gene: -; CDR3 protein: CASSARLSDEQFF; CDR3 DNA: TGTGCCAGCAGTGCCCGACTCTCCGATGAGCAGTTCTTC
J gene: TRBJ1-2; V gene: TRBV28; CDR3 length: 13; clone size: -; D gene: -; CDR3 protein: CASSLGARYGYTF; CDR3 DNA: TGTGCCAGCAGTTTAGGGGCCCGGTATGGCTACACCTTC
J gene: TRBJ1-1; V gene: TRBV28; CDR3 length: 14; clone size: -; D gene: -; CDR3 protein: CASSLFDGNTEAFF; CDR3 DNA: TGTGCCAGCAGTTTATTCGACGGGAACACTGAAGCTTTCTTT
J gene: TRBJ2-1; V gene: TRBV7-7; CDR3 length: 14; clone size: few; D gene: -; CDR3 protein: CASSLVGGFSEQFF; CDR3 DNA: TGTGCCAGCAGCTTAGTTGGAGGGTTTAGCGAGCAGTTCTTC
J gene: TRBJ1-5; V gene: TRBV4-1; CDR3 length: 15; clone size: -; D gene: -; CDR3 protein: CASSQDGSQNQPQHF; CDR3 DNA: TGCGCCAGCAGCCAAGATGGCTCTCAAAATCAGCCCCAGCATTTT
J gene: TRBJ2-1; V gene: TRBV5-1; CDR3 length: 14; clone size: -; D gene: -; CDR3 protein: CASSLAEQDNEQFF; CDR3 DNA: TGCGCCAGCAGCTTGGCGGAGCAAGACAATGAGCAGTTCTTC